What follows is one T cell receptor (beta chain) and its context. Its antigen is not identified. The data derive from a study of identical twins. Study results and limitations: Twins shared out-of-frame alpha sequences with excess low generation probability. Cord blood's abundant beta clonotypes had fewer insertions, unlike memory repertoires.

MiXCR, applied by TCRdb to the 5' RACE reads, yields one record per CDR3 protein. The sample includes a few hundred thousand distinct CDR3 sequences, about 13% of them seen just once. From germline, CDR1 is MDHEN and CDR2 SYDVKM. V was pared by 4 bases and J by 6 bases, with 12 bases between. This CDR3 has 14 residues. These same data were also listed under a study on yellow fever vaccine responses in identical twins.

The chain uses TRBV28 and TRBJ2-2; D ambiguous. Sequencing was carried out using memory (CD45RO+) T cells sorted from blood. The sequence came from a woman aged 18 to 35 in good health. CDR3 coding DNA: TGTGCCAGCAGTTATGACAATCGGGCCGGGGAGCTGTTTTTT. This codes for CASSYDNRAGELFF.